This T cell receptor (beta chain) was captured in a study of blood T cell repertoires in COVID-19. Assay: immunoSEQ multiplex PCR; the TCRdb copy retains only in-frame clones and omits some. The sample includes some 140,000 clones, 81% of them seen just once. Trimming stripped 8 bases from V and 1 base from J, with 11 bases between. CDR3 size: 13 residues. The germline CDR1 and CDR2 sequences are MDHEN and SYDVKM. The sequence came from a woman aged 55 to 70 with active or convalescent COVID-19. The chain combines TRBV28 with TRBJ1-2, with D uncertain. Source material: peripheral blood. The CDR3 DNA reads TGTGCCAGCGAGGGAGGCATTAACTATGGCTACACCTTC. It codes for CASEGGINYGYTF.